This T cell receptor beta chain appears in the sequencing data of a study of blood T cell repertoires in COVID-19. Method: immunoSEQ multiplex PCR; TCRdb's copy keeps in-frame clones and lacks some. The table shows some 400,000 clones, with over 75% occurring only once. CDR1 and CDR2 from the germline V gene are WSHSY and SAAADI. The length of the CDR3 is 14 residues. Trimming at V came to 7 bases and at J to 2 bases, leaving 1 base not matched to a gene. Seattle researchers signed up patients amid active infection and tracked them longitudinally. Sequenced sample: peripheral blood. The V call is TRBV10-2, the J call TRBJ1-3; 11 nucleotides line up with TRBD1. This receptor was identified in a woman between 25 and 40 years old with COVID-19, enrolled during active disease. The DNA for the CDR3 is TGCGCCAGCAAGGGACAGGGGGCTGGAAACACCATATATTTT. Its translation: CASKGQGAGNTIYF.